This T cell receptor beta chain stems from a study of blood T cells in healthy people across ages. Primed by a sample-barcoded 5' primer and a J-beta primer mix, a second PCR proceeded for about 7 to 11 cycles. Each cDNA molecule received a tag from a template-switch adaptor that had 12 random nucleotides. TCRdb re-called the 5' RACE reads with MiXCR, one entry per CDR3 protein. This sample has 550,000 to 700,000 distinct CDR3 sequences, with about 26% found just once. Study-wide findings and caveats: Long-lived donors carried more naive CD4+ cells and greater diversity than aged donors. The unknown donor CMV status may have confounded expanded clonotype changes. Measured against age, TCR beta diversity per million T cells decreased in a roughly linear manner.

Regarding this clonotype: Its specificity is not known.

The material sequenced was blood. The source of this sequence is a woman between 70 and 85 years old in good health.

The CDR3 DNA follows: TGCAGTGCTACCGGACAGGGGGTCTATGGCTACACCTTC. Translated, it gives CSATGQGVYGYTF. The chain combines TRBV20-1 with TRBJ1-2; 10 positions agree with TRBD1. V was clipped by 4 bases and J by 4 bases; unmatched bases: 3. In germline, CDR1 is DFQATT, CDR2 SNEGSKA (reference sequence). The CDR3 has 13 residues.